Below, one TCR beta chain is given with its context. The sample is drawn from a study of blood T cell repertoires in COVID-19. In the study overall: Before being deemed recovered, Cohort 3 donors had two negative PCRs, clearance, or symptom resolution. PBMCs, B-cell-depleted T cells, or T cells provided the cDNA or gDNA that made up the material. The origin of the acute and convalescent COVID-19 samples was the United States, Italy and Spain.

The germline V gene has CDR1 MNHEY and CDR2 SVGAGI. V dropped 4 bases and J dropped 4; count of bases not matched to a gene: 6. The CDR3 contains 15 residues. Original processing notes: Reference gene primers were amplified, and this amplification served to estimate nucleated cell counts. Repertoires were generated with immunoSEQ multiplex PCR, while TCRdb's copy carries only in-frame clones and drops some. For V, J and clone size, that table is used; D and trimming come from the DNA. The sample holds about 140,000 clones, over 75% seen once. This rearrangement joins TRBV6-5 to TRBJ2-5; the match to TRBD1 covers 10 bases. The receptor was derived from a man in his fifties in a cohort exposed to, infected with or recovered from COVID-19 (not recorded which). The sample was PBMCs or T cells enriched from blood (not recorded which). The CDR3 bases are TGTGCCAGCAGTTGGGACAGGGGTTTGCGAGAGACCCAGTACTTC. Translated, it gives CASSWDRGLRETQYF.